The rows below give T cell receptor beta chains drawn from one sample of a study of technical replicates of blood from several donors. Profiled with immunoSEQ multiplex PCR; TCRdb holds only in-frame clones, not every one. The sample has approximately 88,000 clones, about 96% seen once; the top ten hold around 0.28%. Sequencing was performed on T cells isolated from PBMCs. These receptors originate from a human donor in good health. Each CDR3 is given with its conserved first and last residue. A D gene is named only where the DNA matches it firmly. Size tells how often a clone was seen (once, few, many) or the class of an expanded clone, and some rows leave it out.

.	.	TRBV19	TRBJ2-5	CASSIAGDGTQYF	TGTGCCAGTAGTATAGCAGGGGATGGGACCCAGTACTTC
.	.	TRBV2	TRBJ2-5	CASSEGAVTETQYF	TGTGCCAGCAGTGAAGGGGCAGTCACGGAGACCCAGTACTTC
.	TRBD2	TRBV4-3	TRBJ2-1	CASSTRHGLAGVRNEQFF	TGCGCCAGCAGCACCCGCCACGGTCTGGCGGGAGTAAGAAATGAGCAGTTCTTC
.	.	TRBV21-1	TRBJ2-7	CASSKGLAGGNPEQYF	TGTGCCAGCAGCAAAGGACTAGCGGGAGGTAATCCCGAGCAGTACTTC
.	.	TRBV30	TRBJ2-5	CAWSVNSGRETQYF	TGTGCCTGGAGTGTTAATTCGGGAAGGGAGACCCAGTACTTC
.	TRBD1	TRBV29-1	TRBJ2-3	CSVGQGGTDTQYF	TGCAGCGTGGGACAGGGAGGCACAGATACGCAGTATTTT
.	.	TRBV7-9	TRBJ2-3	CASSPAARGTDTQYF	TGTGCCAGCAGTCCCGCGGCTAGGGGTACAGATACGCAGTATTTT
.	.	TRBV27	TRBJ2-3	CASSPPMGATDTQYF	TGTGCCAGCAGTCCCCCCATGGGGGCGACAGATACGCAGTATTTT
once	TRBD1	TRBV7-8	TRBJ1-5	CASSGLTGANQPQHF	TGTGCCAGCAGCGGATTAACAGGGGCAAATCAGCCCCAGCATTTT
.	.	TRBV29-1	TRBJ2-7	CSVEDSGIPYEQYF	TGCAGCGTTGAAGATTCAGGGATCCCCTACGAGCAGTACTTC